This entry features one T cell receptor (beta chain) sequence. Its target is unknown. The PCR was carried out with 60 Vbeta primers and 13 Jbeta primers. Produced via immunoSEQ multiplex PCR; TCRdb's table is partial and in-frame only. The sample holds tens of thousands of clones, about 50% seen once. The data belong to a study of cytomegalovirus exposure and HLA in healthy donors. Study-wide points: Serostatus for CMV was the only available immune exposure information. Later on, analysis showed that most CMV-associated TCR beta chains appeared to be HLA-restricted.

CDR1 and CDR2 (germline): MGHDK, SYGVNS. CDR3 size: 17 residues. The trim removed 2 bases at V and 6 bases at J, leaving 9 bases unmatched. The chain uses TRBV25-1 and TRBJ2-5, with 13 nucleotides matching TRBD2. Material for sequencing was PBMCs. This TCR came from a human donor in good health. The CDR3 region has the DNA TGTGCCAGCAGTGAAAGGGAACTAGCGGGAGGGCTAAAGACCCAGTACTTC. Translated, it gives CASSERELAGGLKTQYF.